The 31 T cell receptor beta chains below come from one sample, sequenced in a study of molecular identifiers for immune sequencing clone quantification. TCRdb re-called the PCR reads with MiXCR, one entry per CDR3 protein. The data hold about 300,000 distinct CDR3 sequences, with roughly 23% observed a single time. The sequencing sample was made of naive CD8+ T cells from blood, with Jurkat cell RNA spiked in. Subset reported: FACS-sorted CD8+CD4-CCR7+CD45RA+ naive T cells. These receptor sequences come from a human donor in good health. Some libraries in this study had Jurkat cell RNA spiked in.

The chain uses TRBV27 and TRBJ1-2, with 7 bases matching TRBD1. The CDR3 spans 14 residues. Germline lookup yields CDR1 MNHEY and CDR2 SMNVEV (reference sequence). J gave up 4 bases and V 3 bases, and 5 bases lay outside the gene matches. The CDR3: CASSFGRGLYGYTF. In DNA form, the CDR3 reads TGTGCCAGCAGTTTCGGTAGGGGGCTCTATGGCTACACCTTC.

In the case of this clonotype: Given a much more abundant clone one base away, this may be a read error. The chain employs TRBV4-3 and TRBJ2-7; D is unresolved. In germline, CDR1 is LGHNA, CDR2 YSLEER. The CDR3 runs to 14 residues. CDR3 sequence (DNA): TGCGCCAGCTGCCAGTCCCGGAGCTCCTACGAGCAGTACTTC. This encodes CASCQSRSSYEQYF.

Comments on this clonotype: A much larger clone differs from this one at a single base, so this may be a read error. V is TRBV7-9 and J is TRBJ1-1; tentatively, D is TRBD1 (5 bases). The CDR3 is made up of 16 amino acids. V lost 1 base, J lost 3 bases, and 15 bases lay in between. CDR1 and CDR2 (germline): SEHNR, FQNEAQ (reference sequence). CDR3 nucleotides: TGTGCCAGCAGCTTAGTGGGGGAAGGAGAGGACACTGAAGCTTTCTTT. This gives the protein CASSLVGEGEDTEAFF. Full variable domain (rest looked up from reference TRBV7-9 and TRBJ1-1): DTGVSQNPRHKITKRGQNVTFRCDPISEHNRLYWYRQTLGQGPEFLTYFQNEAQLEKSRLLSDRFSAERPKGSFSTLEIQRTEQGDSAMYLCASSLVGEGEDTEAFFGQGTRLTVV.

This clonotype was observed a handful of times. This CDR3 reads CAWRFSGSQETQYF. The CDR3 DNA reads TGTGCCTGGAGGTTTAGCGGATCCCAAGAGACCCAGTACTTC. V and J are TRBV30 and TRBJ2-5, with a possible D match to TRBD2 (6 bases). The V end lost 3 bases, the J end lost 1 base, and 12 bases lay between the germline ends. The CDR3 covers 14 residues. Germline-derived CDR1 and CDR2 are GTSNPN and SVGIG (reference sequence).

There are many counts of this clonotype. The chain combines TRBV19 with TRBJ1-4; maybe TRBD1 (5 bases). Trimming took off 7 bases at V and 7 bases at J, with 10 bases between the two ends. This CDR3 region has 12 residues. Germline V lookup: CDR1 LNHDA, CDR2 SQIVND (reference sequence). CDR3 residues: CASTAGVEKLFF. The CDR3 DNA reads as TGTGCCAGTACGGCGGGGGTTGAAAAACTGTTTTTT.

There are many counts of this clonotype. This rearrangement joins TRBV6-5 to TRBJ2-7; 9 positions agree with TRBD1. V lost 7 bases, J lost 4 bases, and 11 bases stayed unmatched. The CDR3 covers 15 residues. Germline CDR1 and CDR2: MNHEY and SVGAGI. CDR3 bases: TGTGCCAGCACCCCCTCCGGGACAGGGAGGTACGAGCAGTACTTC. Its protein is CASTPSGTGRYEQYF.

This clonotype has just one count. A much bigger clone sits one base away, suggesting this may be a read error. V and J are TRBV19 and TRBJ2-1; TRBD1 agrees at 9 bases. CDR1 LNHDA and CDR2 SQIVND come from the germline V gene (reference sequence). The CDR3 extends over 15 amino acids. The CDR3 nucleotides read TGTGCCAGTAGTATTGCCGGGACAGGGTTCAATGGGCAGTTCTTC. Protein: CASSIAGTGFNGQFF.

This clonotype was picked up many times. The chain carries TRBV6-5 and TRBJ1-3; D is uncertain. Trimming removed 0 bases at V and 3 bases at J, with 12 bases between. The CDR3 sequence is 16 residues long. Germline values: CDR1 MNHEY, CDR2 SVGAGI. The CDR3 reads CASSYSARGLGNTIYF. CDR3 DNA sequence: TGTGCCAGCAGTTACTCGGCTCGCGGGCTTGGAAACACCATATATTTT.

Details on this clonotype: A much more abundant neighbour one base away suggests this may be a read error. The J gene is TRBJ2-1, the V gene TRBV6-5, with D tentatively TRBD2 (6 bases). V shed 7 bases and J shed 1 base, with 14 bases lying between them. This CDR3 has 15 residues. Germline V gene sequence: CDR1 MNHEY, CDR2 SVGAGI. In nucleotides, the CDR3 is TGTGCCAGCAACCCTGAGGAGGGATCCTACAATGAGCAGTTCTTC. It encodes CASNPEEGSYNEQFF.

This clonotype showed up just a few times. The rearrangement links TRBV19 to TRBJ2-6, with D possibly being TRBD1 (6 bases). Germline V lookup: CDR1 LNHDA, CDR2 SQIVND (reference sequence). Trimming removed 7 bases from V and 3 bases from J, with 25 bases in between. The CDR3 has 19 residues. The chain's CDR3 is CASILEPGQLLYGANVLTF. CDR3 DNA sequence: TGTGCCAGTATCCTAGAACCCGGACAGTTACTCTATGGGGCCAACGTCCTGACTTTC.

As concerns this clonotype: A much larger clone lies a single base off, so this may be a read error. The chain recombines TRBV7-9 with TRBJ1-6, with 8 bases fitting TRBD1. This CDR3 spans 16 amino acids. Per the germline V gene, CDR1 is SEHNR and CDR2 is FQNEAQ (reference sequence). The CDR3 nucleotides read TGTGCCCGCAGCTCGAACCGGGACAGGACTGGATCACCCCTCCACTTT. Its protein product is CARSSNRDRTGSPLHF.

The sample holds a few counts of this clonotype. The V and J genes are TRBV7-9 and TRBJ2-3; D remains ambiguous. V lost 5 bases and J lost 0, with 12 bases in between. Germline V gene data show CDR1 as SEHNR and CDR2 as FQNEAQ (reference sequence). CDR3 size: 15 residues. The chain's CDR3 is CASSPFFGSTDTQYF. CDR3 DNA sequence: TGTGCCAGCAGCCCCTTTTTCGGGAGCACAGATACGCAGTATTTT.

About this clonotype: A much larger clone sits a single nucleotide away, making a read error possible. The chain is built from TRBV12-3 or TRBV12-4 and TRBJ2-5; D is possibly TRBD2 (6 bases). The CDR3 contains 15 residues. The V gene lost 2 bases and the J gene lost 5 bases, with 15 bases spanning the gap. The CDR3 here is CASSLRAGGMETQYF. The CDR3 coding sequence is TGTGCCAGCAGTTTAAGGGCTGGCGGGATGGAGACCCAGTACTTC.

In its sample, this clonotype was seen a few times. CDR3 sequence: CASSLQGGRTGGANVLTF. CDR3 sequence (DNA): TGTGCCAGCAGTTTGCAGGGTGGCAGGACGGGGGGGGCCAACGTCCTGACTTTC. The V call is TRBV27, the J call TRBJ2-6; possibly TRBD1 or TRBD2 for D (5 bases each). In germline, CDR1 is MNHEY, CDR2 SMNVEV (reference sequence). V lost 3 bases, J lost 4 bases, and 19 bases lay in between. This CDR3 has 18 residues.

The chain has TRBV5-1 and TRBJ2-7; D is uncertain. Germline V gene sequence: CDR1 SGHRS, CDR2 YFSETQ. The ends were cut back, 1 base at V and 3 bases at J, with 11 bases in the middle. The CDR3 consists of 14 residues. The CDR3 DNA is TGCGCCAGCAGCTTGTGGTGGGGAAGCTACGAGCAGTACTTC. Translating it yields CASSLWWGSYEQYF.

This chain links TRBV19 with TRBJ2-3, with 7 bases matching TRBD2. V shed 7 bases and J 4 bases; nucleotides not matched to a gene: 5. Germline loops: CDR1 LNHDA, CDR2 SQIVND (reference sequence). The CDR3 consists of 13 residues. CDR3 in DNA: TGTGCCAGTAACGCGGGAGTGGCAGATACGCAGTATTTT. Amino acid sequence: CASNAGVADTQYF.

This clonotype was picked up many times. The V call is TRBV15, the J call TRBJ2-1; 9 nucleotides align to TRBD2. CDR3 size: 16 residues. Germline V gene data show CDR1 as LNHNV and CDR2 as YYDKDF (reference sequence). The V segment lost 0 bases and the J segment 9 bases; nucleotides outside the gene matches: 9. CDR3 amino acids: CATSRDHGGRALEQFF. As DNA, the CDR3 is TGTGCCACCAGCAGAGATCATGGCGGGAGGGCCCTTGAGCAGTTCTTC.

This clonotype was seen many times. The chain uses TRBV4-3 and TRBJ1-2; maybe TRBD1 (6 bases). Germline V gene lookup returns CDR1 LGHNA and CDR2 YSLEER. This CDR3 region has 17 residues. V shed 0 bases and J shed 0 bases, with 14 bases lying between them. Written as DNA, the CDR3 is TGCGCCAGCAGCCAAGATCCTACAGGGCCGTCTAACTATGGCTACACCTTC. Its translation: CASSQDPTGPSNYGYTF.

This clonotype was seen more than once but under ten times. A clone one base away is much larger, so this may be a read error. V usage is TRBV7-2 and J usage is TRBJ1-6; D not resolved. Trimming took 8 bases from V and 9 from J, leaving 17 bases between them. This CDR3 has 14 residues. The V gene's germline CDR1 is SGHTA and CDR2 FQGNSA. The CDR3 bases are TGTGCCAGCGGCCCCATAGGAGGGTTTTCACCCCTCCACTTT. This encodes CASGPIGGFSPLHF.

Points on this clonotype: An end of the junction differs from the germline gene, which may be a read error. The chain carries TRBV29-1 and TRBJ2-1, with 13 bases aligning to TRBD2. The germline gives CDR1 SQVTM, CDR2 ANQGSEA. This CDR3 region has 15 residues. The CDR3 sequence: CSVPKTSGGYNEQFF. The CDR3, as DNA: TGTAGCGTTCCGAAGACTAGCGGGGGGTACAATGAGCAGTTCTTC.

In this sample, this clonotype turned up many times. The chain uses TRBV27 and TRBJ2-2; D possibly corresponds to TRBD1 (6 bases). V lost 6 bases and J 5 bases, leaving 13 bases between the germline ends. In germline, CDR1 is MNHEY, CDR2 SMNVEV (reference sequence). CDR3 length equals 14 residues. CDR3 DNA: TGTGCCAGCAGCGGGTTAGGACAGACCGGGGAGCTGTTTTTT. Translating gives CASSGLGQTGELFF.

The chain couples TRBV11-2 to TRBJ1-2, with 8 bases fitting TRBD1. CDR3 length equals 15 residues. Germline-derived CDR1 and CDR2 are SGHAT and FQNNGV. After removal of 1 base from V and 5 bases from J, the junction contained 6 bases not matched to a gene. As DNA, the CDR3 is TGTGCCAGCAGCTTAGCAGGGGGCACCCCGTATGGCTACACCTTC. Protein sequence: CASSLAGGTPYGYTF.

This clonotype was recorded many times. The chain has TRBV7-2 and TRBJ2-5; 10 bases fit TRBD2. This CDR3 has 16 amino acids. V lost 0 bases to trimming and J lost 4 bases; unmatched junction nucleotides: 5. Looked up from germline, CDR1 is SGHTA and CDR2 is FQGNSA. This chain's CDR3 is CASSLAQTSGSETQYF. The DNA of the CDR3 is TGTGCCAGCAGCTTAGCCCAGACTAGCGGGTCAGAGACCCAGTACTTC.

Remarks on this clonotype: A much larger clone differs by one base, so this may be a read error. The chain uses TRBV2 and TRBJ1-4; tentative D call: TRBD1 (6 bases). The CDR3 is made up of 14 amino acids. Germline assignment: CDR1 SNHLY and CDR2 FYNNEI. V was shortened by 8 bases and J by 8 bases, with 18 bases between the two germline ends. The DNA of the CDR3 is TGTGCCAGCGGTCCTGGACAGACGGGGGAAAAACTGTTTTTT. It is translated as CASGPGQTGEKLFF.

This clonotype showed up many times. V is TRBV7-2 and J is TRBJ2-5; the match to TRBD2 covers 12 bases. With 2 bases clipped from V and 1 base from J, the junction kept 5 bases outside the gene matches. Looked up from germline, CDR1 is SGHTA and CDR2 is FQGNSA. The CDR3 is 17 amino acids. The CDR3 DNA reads TGTGCCAGCAGCTTATTAGGACTAGCGGGACCCCAAGAGACCCAGTACTTC. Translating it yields CASSLLGLAGPQETQYF. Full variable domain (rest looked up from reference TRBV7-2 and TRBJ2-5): GAGVSQSPSNKVTEKGKDVELRCDPISGHTALYWYRQSLGQGLEFLIYFQGNSAPDKSGLPSDRFSAERTGGSVSTLTIQRTQQEDSAVYLCASSLLGLAGPQETQYFGPGTRLLVL.

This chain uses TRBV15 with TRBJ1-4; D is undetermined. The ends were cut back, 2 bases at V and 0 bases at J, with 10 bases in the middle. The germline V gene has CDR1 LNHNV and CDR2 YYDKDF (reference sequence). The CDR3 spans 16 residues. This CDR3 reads CATSRSSVATNEKLFF. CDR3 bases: TGTGCCACCAGCAGATCGAGCGTTGCAACTAATGAAAAACTGTTTTTT. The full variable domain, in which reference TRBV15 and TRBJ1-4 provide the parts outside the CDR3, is DAMVIQNPRYQVTQFGKPVTLSCSQTLNHNVMYWYQQKSSQAPKLLFHYYDKDFNNEADTPDNFQSRRPNTSFCFLDIRSPGLGDTAMYLCATSRSSVATNEKLFFGSGTQLSVL.

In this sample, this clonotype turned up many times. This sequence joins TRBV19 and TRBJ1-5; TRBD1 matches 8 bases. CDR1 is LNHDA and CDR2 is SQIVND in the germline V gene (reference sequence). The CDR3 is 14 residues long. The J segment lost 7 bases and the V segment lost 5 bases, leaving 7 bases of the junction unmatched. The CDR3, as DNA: TGTGCCAGTAGTGAAGACAGGGGAGGACAGCCCCAGCATTTT. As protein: CASSEDRGGQPQHF.

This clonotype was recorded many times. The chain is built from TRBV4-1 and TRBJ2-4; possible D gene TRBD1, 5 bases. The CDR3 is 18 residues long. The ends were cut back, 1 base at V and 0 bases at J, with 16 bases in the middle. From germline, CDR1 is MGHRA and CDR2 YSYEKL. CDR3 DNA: TGCGCCAGCAGCCAAGTACAGCATCAACAGGTAGCCAAAAACATTCAGTACTTC. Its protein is CASSQVQHQQVAKNIQYF.

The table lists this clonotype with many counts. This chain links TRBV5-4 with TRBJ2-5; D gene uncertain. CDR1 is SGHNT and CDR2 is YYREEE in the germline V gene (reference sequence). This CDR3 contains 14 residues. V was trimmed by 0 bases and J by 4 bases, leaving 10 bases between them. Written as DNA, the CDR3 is TGTGCCAGCAGCTTGGAAACGAGGCCAGAGACCCAGTACTTC. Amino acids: CASSLETRPETQYF.

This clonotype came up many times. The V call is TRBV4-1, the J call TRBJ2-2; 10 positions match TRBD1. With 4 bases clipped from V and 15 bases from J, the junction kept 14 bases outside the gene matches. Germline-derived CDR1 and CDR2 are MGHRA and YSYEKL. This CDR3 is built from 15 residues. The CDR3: CASSPYMPGQGLLFF. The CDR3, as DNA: TGCGCCAGCAGCCCCTATATGCCGGGACAGGGGCTGTTGTTTTTT.

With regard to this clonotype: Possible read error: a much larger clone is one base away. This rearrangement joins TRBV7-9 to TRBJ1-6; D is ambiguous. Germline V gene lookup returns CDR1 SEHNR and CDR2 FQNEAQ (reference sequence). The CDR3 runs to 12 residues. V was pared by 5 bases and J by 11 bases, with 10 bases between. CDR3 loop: CASSPGVPPLHF. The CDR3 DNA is TGTGCCAGCAGCCCAGGTGTTCCACCCCTCCACTTT.